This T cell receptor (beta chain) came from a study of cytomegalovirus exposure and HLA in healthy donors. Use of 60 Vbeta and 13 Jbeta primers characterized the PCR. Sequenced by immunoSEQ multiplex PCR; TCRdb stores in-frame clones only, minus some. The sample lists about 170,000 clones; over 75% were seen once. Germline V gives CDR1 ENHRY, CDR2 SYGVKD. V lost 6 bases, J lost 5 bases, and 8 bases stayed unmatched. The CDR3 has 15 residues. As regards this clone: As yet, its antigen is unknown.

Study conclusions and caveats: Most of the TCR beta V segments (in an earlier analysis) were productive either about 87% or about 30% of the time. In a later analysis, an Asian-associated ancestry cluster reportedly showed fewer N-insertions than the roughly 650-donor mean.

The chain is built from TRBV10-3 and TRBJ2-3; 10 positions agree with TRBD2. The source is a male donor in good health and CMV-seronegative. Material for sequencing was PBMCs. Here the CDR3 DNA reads TGTGCCATCAGCAGCGGGGGGGTTATGGTAGATACGCAGTATTTT. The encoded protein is CAISSGGVMVDTQYF.